The present entry profiles one TCR beta chain with its context. The antigen is not known. This CDR3 is 14 amino acids long. V gave up 5 bases and J gave up 8 bases; unmatched junction bases: 8. Germline loops: CDR1 SEHNR, CDR2 FQNEAQ (reference sequence). This sample was taken from a study of shared clonotypes between healthy human individuals. Findings and caveats of the study: Incomplete sequencing of sorted subsets was indicated by rarefaction despite large depth.

Assay used: immunoSEQ multiplex PCR; TCRdb lists only in-frame clones, some missing. The repertoire has more than 2 million clones, around 95% of them found once; the top ten carry around 0.13%. The gene calls are TRBV7-9 and TRBJ1-2; TRBD1 aligns across 10 bases. The TCR sequence derives from a young man in good health. Sequenced: naive CD4+ T cells sorted from blood. Subset noted: CD45RA+ positively selected. The DNA of the CDR3 is TGTGCCAGCAGCCCACGCGGACAGGGGGAAGGCTACACCTTC. Its translation: CASSPRGQGEGYTF.